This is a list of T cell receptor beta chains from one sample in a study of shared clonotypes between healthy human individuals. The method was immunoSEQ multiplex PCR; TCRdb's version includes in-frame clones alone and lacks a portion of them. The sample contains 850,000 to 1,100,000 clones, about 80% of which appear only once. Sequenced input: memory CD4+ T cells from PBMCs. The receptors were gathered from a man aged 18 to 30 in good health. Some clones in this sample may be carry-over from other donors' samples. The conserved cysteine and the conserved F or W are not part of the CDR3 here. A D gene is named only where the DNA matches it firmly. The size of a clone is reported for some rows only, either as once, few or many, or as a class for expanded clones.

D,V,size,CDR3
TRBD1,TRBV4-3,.,ASSQEVRGAGTEAF
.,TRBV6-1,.,ASSEALYNQPQH
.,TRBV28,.,ASSLGQGQY
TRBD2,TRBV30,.,AWSTGTSVANEQF
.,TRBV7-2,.,ASRYTGANVLT
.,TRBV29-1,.,SVVQGLGDTIY
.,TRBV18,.,ASSQVAAANTGELF
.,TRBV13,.,ASSLAGRSTDTQY
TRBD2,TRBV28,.,ASSFQVAWSGLAGASSYEQY
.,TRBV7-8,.,ASSSMTLPQETQY
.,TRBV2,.,ASSGGLPKFYGYT
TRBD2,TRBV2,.,ASRGLAGQDTQY
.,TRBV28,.,ASSLEEDTRH
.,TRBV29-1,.,SAQTSTGVETQY
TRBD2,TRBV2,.,ASSEKRGRETQY
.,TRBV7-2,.,ASSLATPGELF
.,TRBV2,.,ASSAEIGPSYEQY
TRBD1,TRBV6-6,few,ASSAPGTGGPEQY
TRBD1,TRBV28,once,ASSVGQGSQPQH
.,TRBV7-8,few,ASSSPGRQSRNTEAF
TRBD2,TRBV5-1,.,ASSLETGLAGFNEQF
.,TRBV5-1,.,ASRPPGTTEAF
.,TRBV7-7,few,ASSLKWGQETQY
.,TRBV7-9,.,ASSFRTQGTEAF
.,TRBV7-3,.,ASSPSGTGSRAEQY
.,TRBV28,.,ASSLPPSYLQY
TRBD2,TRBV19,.,ASSPGGSGSFEQF
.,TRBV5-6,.,ASRIKDQPQH
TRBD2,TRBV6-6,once,ASSPYAGLARAEQF
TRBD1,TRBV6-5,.,AGKTGRAEAF
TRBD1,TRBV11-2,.,ASSTQGDISTDTQY
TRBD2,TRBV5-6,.,ASSPTSGSGETQY
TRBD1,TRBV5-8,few,ASSTGTGEREKLF
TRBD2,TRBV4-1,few,ASSQDGLAGVKTQY
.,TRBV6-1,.,ASSEFGTHSTDTQY
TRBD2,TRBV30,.,AWSPGLATDTQY
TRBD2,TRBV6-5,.,ASSKLAGGYEQY
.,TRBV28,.,ASSLTYEQY
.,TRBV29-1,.,SVAGVTYNEQF
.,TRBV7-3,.,ASSLLASEVTGELF
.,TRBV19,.,ASSIVNRGGFSQPQH
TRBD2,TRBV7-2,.,ASSKERTSSYTGELF
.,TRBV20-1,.,SAVKGEQY
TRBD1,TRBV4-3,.,ASSKGGAGETQY
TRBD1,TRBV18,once,ASSLGQFKGVDTQY
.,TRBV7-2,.,ASSRLPGLLVVETQY
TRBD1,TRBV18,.,ASSRQGAPGELF
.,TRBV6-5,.,ASSSAGKYYGYT
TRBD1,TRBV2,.,ASSPWTGSEKLF
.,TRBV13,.,ASSSWVDEQY
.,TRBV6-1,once,ASSESWEPQH
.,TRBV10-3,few,AISDQIVGGGQPQH